Listed below are T cell receptor beta chains from one sample, sequenced in a study of blood T cells in healthy people across ages. Using its own MiXCR run on the 5' RACE reads, TCRdb lists one record per CDR3 protein. The sample lists about 780,000 distinct CDR3 sequences, around 62% occurring once. Sequencing was carried out using blood. These receptors were collected from a man aged 25 to 40 in good health. The conserved cysteine and the conserved F or W are not part of the CDR3 here. A D gene is named only where the DNA matches it firmly.

>TRBV27|TRBD1
ASSLGTGGIADTQY
>TRBV3-1|NA
ASSQDWTVYSYEQY
>TRBV12-3/TRBV12-4|TRBD1
ASSLGQGLIVAYEQY
>TRBV6-5|TRBD2
ASRLAGGLNEQF
>TRBV7-9|NA
ASTFDGANVLT
>TRBV5-5|NA
ASSPRTTRDSPLH
>TRBV14|NA
VSSPHPYEQY
>TRBV6-2/TRBV6-3|TRBD2
ASSYSTAAGRAYEQY
>TRBV4-3|NA
ASSRRGRELF
>TRBV25-1|NA
ASRSSVERSSYEQY
>TRBV5-1|TRBD1
ASNSGTAQETQY
>TRBV7-3|NA
ASSNTRGDEQY
>TRBV9|TRBD1
ASSVRDRQYNSPLH
>TRBV28|TRBD1
ASSFPGQGNEQY
>TRBV7-9|NA
ASSRNPDTDTQY
>TRBV27|NA
ASSSGTEGRTGELF
>TRBV29-1|NA
SVGSGFNEQF